The rows below give T cell receptor beta chains drawn from one sample of a study of T cells after yellow fever vaccination. TCRdb reprocessed the 5' RACE reads with MiXCR, giving one entry per CDR3 protein. The sample carries hundreds of thousands of distinct CDR3 sequences, around 20% recorded once. The starting material was PBMCs, obtained before the yellow fever booster vaccination. These receptors came from a young man who received the YFV17D yellow fever vaccine. Each CDR3 is given with its conserved first and last residue. Fields, in order: V gene, J gene, CDR3 protein.

>TRBV20-1|TRBJ2-1
CSARKGLAGAYNEQFF
>TRBV11-2|TRBJ2-2
CASSLTGRYSTGELFF
>TRBV20-1|TRBJ2-3
CSASGQGHTRTDTQYF
>TRBV4-1|TRBJ2-2
CASSQPLQGLWELFF
>TRBV13|TRBJ2-1
CASSSLTSGGAYNEHFF
>TRBV9|TRBJ2-5
CASRRSGGAGETQYF
>TRBV2|TRBJ2-1
CARRGGYNEQFF
>TRBV11-2|TRBJ2-5
CASSSTLSAGETQYF
>TRBV24-1|TRBJ2-1
CATSGQGAYEQFF
>TRBV7-8|TRBJ1-2
CASSLGQGTNYGYTF
>TRBV7-9|TRBJ2-1
CASSVSGSSFHEQFF
>TRBV6-6|TRBJ1-3
CASSSSTGSSGNTIYF
>TRBV7-9|TRBJ2-5
CASSLGAGTSGVQTQYF
>TRBV6-6|TRBJ1-2
CASSYWDRVGGYTF
>TRBV29-1|TRBJ1-2
CSVHRPTGYGYTF